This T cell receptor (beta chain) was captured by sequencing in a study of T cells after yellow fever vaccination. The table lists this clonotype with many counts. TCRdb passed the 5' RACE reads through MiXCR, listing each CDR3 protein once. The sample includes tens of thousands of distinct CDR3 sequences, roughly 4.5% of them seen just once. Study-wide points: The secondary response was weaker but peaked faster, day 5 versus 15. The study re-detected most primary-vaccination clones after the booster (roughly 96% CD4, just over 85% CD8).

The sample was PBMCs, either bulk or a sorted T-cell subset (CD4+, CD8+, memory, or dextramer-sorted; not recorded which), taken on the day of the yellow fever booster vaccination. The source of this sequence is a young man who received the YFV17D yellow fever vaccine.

The CDR3 reads CSAYTSFDQPQHF. CDR3 in DNA: TGCAGTGCTTATACCTCATTCGATCAGCCCCAGCATTTT. The chain recombines TRBV20-1 with TRBJ1-5; D gene ambiguous. The CDR3 totals 13 residues. V lost 5 bases and J 5 bases, leaving 13 bases between the germline ends. Germline V CDR1 and CDR2: DFQATT, SNEGSKA (reference sequence).